The 5 T cell receptor beta chains in this list originate from one sample, sequenced in a study of CXCR3-negative and CXCR3-positive naive CD8 T cells. General study findings and limits: Greater hydrophobicity was found in TRB CDR3s of CXCR3-positive naive cells than of CXCR3-negative naive cells.

5' RACE that incorporated UMI labels was used to prepare the TRB cDNA libraries. TCRdb processed the 5' RACE reads again and assigns one entry to each CDR3 protein, with no DNA. This sample's table reports over 95,000 distinct CDR3 sequences. The antigens these receptors bind are not known. The sequenced sample was naive CXCR3+ CD8+ T cells from blood. Subset specified: CD45RO-CCR7+CD27+CD95- naive CD8+ T cells expressing CXCR3 (TNR3+). These receptors were taken from a human donor in good health. Some clones in this sample may be carry-over from other donors' samples.

V usage is TRBV4-2 and J usage is TRBJ2-1; TCRdb's D call, TRBD1, is unchecked because there is no DNA. The CDR3 is 15 amino acids. Germline V gene lookup returns CDR1 LGHNA and CDR2 YNFKEQ. CDR3 protein: CASSQGTGGPNEQFF.

V and J are TRBV19 and TRBJ2-1; TCRdb's D gene call, TRBD2, goes unchecked for lack of DNA. The germline CDR1 and CDR2 sequences are LNHDA and SQIVND (reference sequence). CDR3 length: 17 residues. This chain's CDR3 is CASSISSGSGAYNEQFF.

This chain uses TRBV29-1 with TRBJ1-1; no DNA is available, so the TRBD1 call from TCRdb remains unchecked. Germline CDR1 and CDR2: SQVTM and ANQGSEA. The CDR3 runs 16 residues. The CDR3 is CSVVGGQGLFNTEAFF.

The V gene is TRBV7-9, the J gene TRBJ2-1; TCRdb's D gene call, TRBD2, goes unchecked for lack of DNA. The CDR3 length is 14 residues. Germline V gives CDR1 SEHNR, CDR2 FQNEAQ (reference sequence). The CDR3 loop reads CASSPGLAGGEQFF.

The V gene is TRBV2, the J gene TRBJ2-1; TCRdb's D gene call, TRBD2, goes unchecked for lack of DNA. Germline V gene data show CDR1 as SNHLY and CDR2 as FYNNEI. CDR3 size: 15 residues. This CDR3 is CASMISGSSYNEQFF.